This entry lists 21 T cell receptor beta chains sequenced from one sample in a study of memory CD4+ T cells and cytomegalovirus serostatus. Some clones are missing from TCRdb's copy, which holds only in-frame ones; the method was immunoSEQ multiplex PCR. The profile shows tens of thousands of clones, roughly three quarters of them singletons. The sort gate was single viable CD3+CD4+CD8-CD45RO+ cells for memory CD4+ T cells. The sample taken for sequencing was memory CD4+ T cells from blood. The receptors were gathered from an adult in good health and CMV-seronegative.

The chain joins TRBV2 to TRBJ1-4; TRBD1 aligns across 7 bases. In germline, CDR1 is SNHLY, CDR2 FYNNEI. Unmatched junction bases numbered 6, after V lost 6 bases and J lost 8 bases. The CDR3 has 13 amino acids. This CDR3 reads CASRPGGQEKLFF. The CDR3 nucleotides read TGTGCCAGCAGGCCAGGGGGTCAGGAAAAACTGTTTTTT.

The J gene is TRBJ2-5, the V gene TRBV10-1; 10 bases fit TRBD1. CDR3 size: 16 residues. Germline V gene lookup returns CDR1 WNHNN and CDR2 SYGVQD (reference sequence). V lost 3 bases and J lost 4; bases outside the gene matches: 8. The CDR3 region has the DNA TGCGCCAGCAGTGATCCGGGACAGGGGAACGGAGAGACCCAGTACTTC. It specifies CASSDPGQGNGETQYF.

V is TRBV14 and J is TRBJ2-1, with TRBD2 identical over 9 bases. Germline values: CDR1 SGHDN, CDR2 FVKESK. The trim removed 3 bases at V and 5 bases at J, leaving 5 bases unmatched. CDR3 length: 15 amino acids. The CDR3 is CASSQIAGVDNEQFF. CDR3 sequence (DNA): TGTGCCAGCAGCCAGATAGCGGGAGTGGACAATGAGCAGTTCTTC.

The chain carries TRBV30 and TRBJ2-5, with 7 positions matching TRBD1. Germline V gene sequence: CDR1 GTSNPN, CDR2 SVGIG (reference sequence). The CDR3 loop spans 13 amino acids. J was trimmed by 1 base and V by 5 bases; bases with no gene match: 4. The CDR3 nucleotides are TGTGCCTGGGCTACAGGGGCCCAAGAGACCCAGTACTTC. This encodes CAWATGAQETQYF.

J is TRBJ2-7 and V is TRBV7-2; TRBD1 matches at 10 bases. Germline-derived CDR1 and CDR2 are SGHTA and FQGNSA. This CDR3 has 14 residues. V lost 4 bases, J lost 2 bases, and 2 bases stayed unmatched. The CDR3 DNA sequence: TGTGCCAGCAGCTCGGGACAGGGGACCTACGAGCAGTACTTC. Its translation is CASSSGQGTYEQYF.

This clone was seen more than once but under ten times. J is TRBJ2-7 and V is TRBV7-2; D is uncertain. The germline V gene encodes CDR1 SGHTA and CDR2 FQGNSA. The CDR3 is made up of 12 amino acids. The V and J ends lost 5 bases and 3 bases respectively, with 8 bases between them. CDR3 sequence (DNA): TGTGCCAGCAGCCGGACCCTCTACGAGCAGTACTTC. This codes for CASSRTLYEQYF.

The chain links TRBV5-1 to TRBJ2-2, with 7 bases identical to TRBD1. This CDR3 contains 16 residues. Germline V gene data show CDR1 as SGHRS and CDR2 as YFSETQ. Trimming took 0 bases from V and 6 from J; bases not matched to a gene: 8. Here the CDR3 reads CASSLAATGKSGELFF. In DNA form, the CDR3 reads TGCGCCAGCAGCTTGGCCGCGACAGGGAAGTCCGGGGAGCTGTTTTTT.

CDR3 sequence reads: CASISPGGFNYEQYF. The CDR3 DNA reads TGTGCCAGCATCTCACCCGGGGGCTTCAACTACGAGCAGTACTTC. This chain connects TRBV6-1 to TRBJ2-7, with D possibly being TRBD1 or TRBD2 (6 bases each). Germline CDR1 and CDR2: MNHNS and SASEGT. V was trimmed by 7 bases and J by 3 bases, leaving 19 bases between them. The CDR3 length is 15 residues.

The chain links TRBV11-2 to TRBJ2-7; D is perhaps TRBD1 (7 bases). The CDR3 has 12 residues. V was clipped by 4 bases and J by 4 bases, with 8 bases between them. Per the germline V gene, CDR1 is SGHAT and CDR2 is FQNNGV. The CDR3 sequence is CASSSGGYEQYF. In DNA form, the CDR3 reads TGTGCCAGCAGCTCAGGGGGGTACGAGCAGTACTTC.

The gene calls are TRBV7-8 and TRBJ2-7; unclear D gene. The CDR3 extends over 13 amino acids. Trimming took 2 bases from V and 2 from J, leaving 7 bases between them. CDR1 SGHVS and CDR2 FQNEAQ come from the germline V gene. For the CDR3, the DNA is TGTGCCAGCAGCTTAAGCGAAGCCTACGAGCAGTACTTC. Amino acid sequence: CASSLSEAYEQYF. Full variable domain (remainder filled in from reference TRBV7-8 and TRBJ2-7): GAGVSQSPRYKVAKRGQDVALRCDPISGHVSLFWYQQALGQGPEFLTYFQNEAQLDKSGLPSDRFFAERPEGSVSTLKIQRTQQEDSAVYLCASSLSEAYEQYFGPGTRLTVT.

This chain uses TRBV6-1 with TRBJ2-7; 7 positions match TRBD2. V shed 8 bases and J 3 bases; nucleotides not matched to a gene: 7. The germline CDR1 and CDR2 sequences are MNHNS and SASEGT. The CDR3 contains 13 residues. CDR3 residues: CASGRAVNYEQYF. The CDR3 DNA sequence: TGTGCCAGCGGGAGGGCGGTTAACTACGAGCAGTACTTC.

This clone occurred a few times. Written as DNA, the CDR3 is TGTGCCAGCAGATCTTGGGACACTGAAGCTTTCTTT. Translating it yields CASRSWDTEAFF. The chain has TRBV6-5 and TRBJ1-1, with D unresolved. The germline V gene encodes CDR1 MNHEY and CDR2 SVGAGI. There are 12 residues in the CDR3. Trimming took off 6 bases at V and 3 bases at J, with 8 bases between the two ends.

At least ten counts were recorded for this clone. The rearrangement uses TRBV7-9 and TRBJ1-1, with TRBD1 identical over 10 bases. The CDR3 covers 16 residues. Germline V gives CDR1 SEHNR, CDR2 FQNEAQ (reference sequence). The V and J ends lost 7 bases and 0 bases, in that order; junction bases with no gene match: 8. The CDR3 DNA is TGTGCCAGCAACCCCGGGACAGGGGCCATGAACACTGAAGCTTTCTTT. Protein sequence: CASNPGTGAMNTEAFF. The full variable domain, rest sourced from reference TRBV7-9 and TRBJ1-1, is DTGVSQNPRHKITKRGQNVTFRCDPISEHNRLYWYRQTLGQGPEFLTYFQNEAQLEKSRLLSDRFSAERPKGSFSTLEIQRTEQGDSAMYLCASNPGTGAMNTEAFFGQGTRLTVV.

The chain couples TRBV6-1 to TRBJ2-1; D gene unclear. Germline V gene lookup returns CDR1 MNHNS and CDR2 SASEGT. Trimming stripped 3 bases from V and 7 bases from J, with 16 bases between. The CDR3 covers 15 residues. CDR3 coding DNA: TGTGCCAGCAGTGATAATCCCAACGGGCCTAATGAGCAGTTCTTC. Its translation is CASSDNPNGPNEQFF.

This clone was counted between two and nine times. The chain recombines TRBV27 with TRBJ1-6; 9 bases match TRBD1. The germline V gene has CDR1 MNHEY and CDR2 SMNVEV (reference sequence). V gave up 8 bases and J gave up 7 bases; unmatched junction bases: 3. This CDR3 contains 13 residues. The chain's CDR3 is CASLGQGNSPLHF. The DNA for the CDR3 is TGTGCCAGCCTCGGACAGGGGAATTCACCCCTCCACTTT.

The gene calls are TRBV7-2 and TRBJ2-7, with D perhaps assigned TRBD1 or TRBD2 (5 bases each). Trimming pared 5 bases from V and 2 bases from J, leaving 13 bases between. The germline V gene encodes CDR1 SGHTA and CDR2 FQGNSA. The CDR3 length is 14 residues. The chain's CDR3 is CASSLALGPYEQYF. CDR3 sequence (DNA): TGTGCCAGCAGCCTCGCCCTGGGACCCTACGAGCAGTACTTC. Full variable domain (rest looked up from reference TRBV7-2 and TRBJ2-7): GAGVSQSPSNKVTEKGKDVELRCDPISGHTALYWYRQSLGQGLEFLIYFQGNSAPDKSGLPSDRFSAERTGGSVSTLTIQRTQQEDSAVYLCASSLALGPYEQYFGPGTRLTVT.

The gene calls are TRBV7-6 and TRBJ1-6; D is undetermined. Germline CDR1 SGHVS, CDR2 FNYEAQ. V was pared by 1 base and J by 4 bases, with 8 bases between. The length of the CDR3 is 15 residues. The CDR3 region is CASSLGLTYNSPLHF. The CDR3 DNA reads TGTGCCAGCAGCTTAGGTTTGACTTATAATTCACCCCTCCACTTT.

This chain joins TRBV5-1 and TRBJ1-6; D is perhaps TRBD1 (5 bases). The CDR3 is 15 residues long. CDR1 and CDR2 (germline): SGHRS, YFSETQ. V was shortened by 4 bases and J by 7 bases, with 15 bases between the two germline ends. The CDR3 region is CASSPELGTNSPLHF. CDR3 DNA sequence: TGCGCCAGCAGCCCGGAGTTGGGGACCAATTCACCCCTCCACTTT. The full variable domain, with the rest looked up from reference TRBV5-1 and TRBJ1-6, is KAGVTQTPRYLIKTRGQQVTLSCSPISGHRSVSWYQQTPGQGLQFLFEYFSETQRNKGNFPGRFSGRQFSNSRSEMNVSTLELGDSALYLCASSPELGTNSPLHFGNGTRLTVT.

V and J are TRBV16 and TRBJ1-4, with no clear D. Germline CDR1 KGHSY, CDR2 FQNENV. The CDR3 totals 14 residues. Trimming shortened V by 4 bases and J by 6 bases, and 12 bases separated the two germline ends. This CDR3 is CASSPRPWDEKLFF. DNA for the CDR3: TGTGCCAGCAGCCCGCGGCCTTGGGATGAAAAACTGTTTTTT.

The chain joins TRBV14 to TRBJ2-5; TRBD2 agrees at 14 bases. From germline, CDR1 is SGHDN and CDR2 FVKESK. V was pared by 4 bases and J by 4 bases, with 11 bases of the junction left unmatched. The length of the CDR3 is 18 residues. The CDR3: CASSPLYGLAGGAETQYF. The DNA of the CDR3 is TGTGCCAGCAGCCCCCTGTACGGACTAGCGGGGGGTGCAGAGACCCAGTACTTC. Full variable domain (missing parts from reference TRBV14 and TRBJ2-5): EAGVTQFPSHSVIEKGQTVTLRCDPISGHDNLYWYRRVMGKEIKFLLHFVKESKQDESGMPNNRFLAERTGGTYSTLKVQPAELEDSGVYFCASSPLYGLAGGAETQYFGPGTRLLVL.

The rearrangement joins TRBV7-9 to TRBJ1-2; 7 bases fit TRBD1. The CDR3 sequence is 13 residues long. CDR1 and CDR2 (germline): SEHNR, FQNEAQ (reference sequence). Unmatched junction bases numbered 4, after V lost 3 bases and J lost 6 bases. The chain's CDR3 is CASSFGTADGYTF. As DNA, the CDR3 is TGTGCCAGCAGCTTTGGGACAGCTGATGGCTACACCTTC.